Listed below are T cell receptor beta chains from one sample, sequenced in a study of CD8 T cells in ankylosing spondylitis. TCRdb processed the 5' RACE reads anew with MiXCR; each CDR3 protein has one entry. The profile shows roughly 200,000 distinct CDR3 sequences, roughly 13% of them singletons. Sequencing was carried out using blood, either unsorted or a sorted T cell fraction (not recorded which). The source is a male donor with ankylosing spondylitis or in good health (not recorded which). Each CDR3 is given with its conserved first and last residue. The D gene is left open where the match is weak. Where a row states a size, it is once, few, many or the class of an expanded clone; other rows omit it.

j_gene	d_gene	v_gene	len	abundance	CDR3nt	CDR3aa
TRBJ2-7	TRBD2	TRBV7-2	13	few	TGTGCCAGCAGACCGGGAGGAGGCTACGAGCAGTACTTC	CASRPGGGYEQYF
TRBJ2-5	TRBD2	TRBV13	16	few	TGTGCCAGCAGCTTAAGTATAGCGGGGGGGCTTGAGACCCAGTACTTC	CASSLSIAGGLETQYF
TRBJ2-7	.	TRBV12-3/TRBV12-4	13	few	TGTGCCAGCTCGACGGGCCCCTCCTACGAGCAGTACTTC	CASSTGPSYEQYF
TRBJ2-3	TRBD2	TRBV29-1	15	.	TGCAGCGTTGAGGATAGCGGGAACCTTTTCGATACGCAGTATTTT	CSVEDSGNLFDTQYF
TRBJ2-2	TRBD1	TRBV3-1	15	few	TGTGCCAGCAGCCAAGGACAGGGGGCCGCCGGGGAGCTGTTTTTT	CASSQGQGAAGELFF
TRBJ1-1	.	TRBV11-2	13	.	TGTGCCAGCAGCTTAGTGCTCGGTTCTGAAGCTTTCTTT	CASSLVLGSEAFF
TRBJ2-7	.	TRBV3-1	15	once	TGTGCCAGCAGCCACGTTGGAACCTCTTCCTACGAGCAGTACTTC	CASSHVGTSSYEQYF
TRBJ2-1	.	TRBV30	12	.	TGTGCCTGGACGGGCCTATACAATGAGCAGTTCTTC	CAWTGLYNEQFF
TRBJ2-5	TRBD1	TRBV25-1	19	many	TGTGCCAGCAGTGACCAAAGCCGGGACAGGGGACCTATCCAAGAGACCCAGTACTTC	CASSDQSRDRGPIQETQYF
TRBJ1-6	TRBD1	TRBV6-2/TRBV6-3	11	.	TGTGCCAGCAGTGACAGGGTTGACCTCCACTTT	CASSDRVDLHF
TRBJ2-3	.	TRBV6-2/TRBV6-3	15	many	TGTGCCACCCTACGGGAGCCTTCGGGGACAGATACGCAGTATTTT	CATLREPSGTDTQYF
TRBJ2-7	.	TRBV10-2	16	few	TGCGCCAGCAGTGAGTGGGACGGTCAAAGCTCCTACGAGCAGTACTTC	CASSEWDGQSSYEQYF
TRBJ1-1	.	TRBV12-3/TRBV12-4	13	many	TGTGCCAGCAGTTTATATCGGAGCACTGAAGCTTTCTTT	CASSLYRSTEAFF
TRBJ1-1	.	TRBV5-6	12	.	TGTGCCAGCAGCTTCGTGAACACTGAAGCTTTCTTT	CASSFVNTEAFF
TRBJ1-3	.	TRBV11-2	17	many	TGTGCCAGCAGCGATATGTGGCAGGTTCTTCCCGGAAACACCATATATTTT	CASSDMWQVLPGNTIYF
TRBJ1-5	.	TRBV3-1	15	few	TGTGCCAGCAGCCAAGGATGGGAGGGCAATCAGCCCCAGCATTTT	CASSQGWEGNQPQHF
TRBJ1-5	.	TRBV19	11	.	TGTGCCAGTAGCGGGCCTCCGCCCCAGCATTTT	CASSGPPPQHF
TRBJ1-1	.	TRBV27	14	many	TGTGCCAGCAGTTTATCAGGACAGCAGAGGGGCGCTTTCTTT	CASSLSGQQRGAFF
TRBJ2-1	.	TRBV12-3/TRBV12-4	14	many	TGTGCCAGCAGTTCAACGGCCAAAGGCAATGAGCAGTTCTTC	CASSSTAKGNEQFF
TRBJ2-5	TRBD2	TRBV6-2/TRBV6-3	14	few	TGTGCCAGCAGTCTCCGCGGGAGGGTGGAGACCCAGTACTTC	CASSLRGRVETQYF
TRBJ2-1	.	TRBV5-1	16	many	TGCGCCAGCAGCTTGTTCGGTACGGGGAATTACAATGAGCAGTTCTTC	CASSLFGTGNYNEQFF
TRBJ1-2	.	TRBV18	15	few	TGTGCCAGCTCACCACGTCCCAGTTCTAACTATGGCTACACCTTC	CASSPRPSSNYGYTF
TRBJ1-1	.	TRBV12-3/TRBV12-4	15	few	TGTGCCAGCAGCCGGACCCCGGGGTTGAACACTGAAGCTTTCTTT	CASSRTPGLNTEAFF
TRBJ1-1	.	TRBV6-1	15	.	TGTGCCAGCAGCCAGGGGAGGGTTTGGGACACTGAAGCTTTCTTT	CASSQGRVWDTEAFF
TRBJ2-5	.	TRBV12-3/TRBV12-4	14	few	TGTGCCAGCAGTTCGCCGTGGTTCCGGGAGACCCAGTACTTC	CASSSPWFRETQYF
TRBJ2-1	.	TRBV12-3/TRBV12-4	13	.	TGTGCCAGCAGCCCGCCCTCCTACAATGAGCAGTTCTTC	CASSPPSYNEQFF
TRBJ2-7	.	TRBV5-1	16	few	TGCGCCAGCAGCTTGGAAGGGGGGCCGTCCACCTACGAGCAGTACTTC	CASSLEGGPSTYEQYF
TRBJ2-5	.	TRBV12-3/TRBV12-4	13	.	TGTGCCAGCAGCAGGCCCATGGAGGAGACCCAGTACTTC	CASSRPMEETQYF
TRBJ2-5	.	TRBV3-1	17	.	TGTGCCAGCAGCCAAGAAGAGGGAACTAGCAGGTCGGAGACCCAGTACTTC	CASSQEEGTSRSETQYF
TRBJ2-7	.	TRBV20-1	12	many	TGCAGTGCTAGGGAAGACAGTTACGAGCAGTACTTC	CSAREDSYEQYF
TRBJ2-1	.	TRBV3-1	16	.	TGTGCCAGCAGCCAAGATGTGGGGGTAGCTGCGGATGAGCAGTTCTTC	CASSQDVGVAADEQFF
TRBJ2-7	.	TRBV6-1	15	few	TGTGCCAGCAGTAAGACCGACAGGTTCTCCTACGAGCAGTACTTC	CASSKTDRFSYEQYF
TRBJ2-1	.	TRBV7-9	12	many	TGCGCCAGCAGCTTGGGTTACAATGAGCAGTTCTTC	CASSLGYNEQFF
TRBJ1-1	.	TRBV30	13	many	TGTGCCTGGAGTGTTGGGGGTGATTCTGAAGCTTTCTTT	CAWSVGGDSEAFF
TRBJ2-7	.	TRBV27	14	few	TGTGCCAGCAGTTTAAATGGTCCTTCCTACGAGCAGTACTTC	CASSLNGPSYEQYF
TRBJ1-4	.	TRBV11-2	15	once	TGTGCCAGCAGCTTAGATTGGGGCCTGAATGAAAAACTGTTTTTT	CASSLDWGLNEKLFF
TRBJ2-3	TRBD2	TRBV6-5	13	few	TGTGCCAGCAGTACCGGGGGGATGGATACGCAGTATTTT	CASSTGGMDTQYF
TRBJ2-2	.	TRBV4-1	16	few	TGCGCCAGCAGCCAAAGTCCGGGGTCGAACACCGGGGAGCTGTTTTTT	CASSQSPGSNTGELFF
TRBJ2-5	.	TRBV4-1	12	.	TGCGCCAGCAGCCGGTCTGGGGAGACCCAGTACTTC	CASSRSGETQYF
TRBJ2-1	TRBD2	TRBV7-6	16	.	TGTGCCAGAAGCTTAGCGCTCCTAGCGGGAGGCAATGAGCAGTTCTTC	CARSLALLAGGNEQFF
TRBJ1-4	.	TRBV7-9	15	.	TGTGCCAGCAGCGCATCGCGGTTTCTGGATGAAAAACTGTTTTTT	CASSASRFLDEKLFF
TRBJ2-7	TRBD1	TRBV30	15	.	TGTGCCTGGAGTGTAGGGGACAGGGTGCCCTACGAGCAGTACTTC	CAWSVGDRVPYEQYF
TRBJ1-1	.	TRBV12-3/TRBV12-4	14	many	TGTGCCAGCAGTTTAGCCCCTGGTGCGAAGGAAGCTTTCTTT	CASSLAPGAKEAFF
TRBJ2-2	TRBD2	TRBV6-5	19	.	TGTGCCAGCAGTTACCCCACGACTAGCGGGGGGCCGAACACCGGGGAGCTGTTTTTT	CASSYPTTSGGPNTGELFF
TRBJ1-2	.	TRBV29-1	12	few	TGCAGCGTTGAAGGACAGTCCCAGGGCTACACCTTC	CSVEGQSQGYTF
TRBJ2-1	.	TRBV7-2	17	.	TGTGCCAGCAGCTTACCAATGGGTAGGGAAGAGTACAATGAGCAGTTCTTC	CASSLPMGREEYNEQFF
TRBJ2-7	.	TRBV27	15	few	TGTGCCAGCAGTTTTAGTGACAGGCTTGCCTACGAGCAGTACTTC	CASSFSDRLAYEQYF
TRBJ2-1	.	TRBV14	13	once	TGTGCCAGCAGCCAGTACGGATACAATGAGCAGTTCTTC	CASSQYGYNEQFF
TRBJ2-1	TRBD2	TRBV6-1	15	.	TGTGCCAGCGGGGTGGGAGGGCGCCACTACAATGAGCAGTTCTTC	CASGVGGRHYNEQFF
TRBJ2-2	.	TRBV29-1	14	.	TGCAGCGTTGTAGGCGGGATGAACACCGGGGAGCTGTTTTTT	CSVVGGMNTGELFF
TRBJ2-5	.	TRBV9	15	few	TGTGCCAGCAGCGTAGTGGGCAACCCGCAAGAGACCCAGTACTTC	CASSVVGNPQETQYF
TRBJ1-5	.	TRBV29-1	10	.	TGCAGCGTTGGTAATCAGCCCCAGCATTTT	CSVGNQPQHF
TRBJ2-7	.	TRBV11-3	12	.	TGTGCCAGCAGCTTGTGGACAGATGAGCAGTACTTC	CASSLWTDEQYF
TRBJ2-3	TRBD1	TRBV7-8	16	many	TGTGCCAGCAGCTTAGTTTGGACAGGGGGCACAGATACGCAGTATTTT	CASSLVWTGGTDTQYF
TRBJ2-7	TRBD1	TRBV7-2	14	.	TGTGCCAGCAGGGAGGACAGGAGTCCGTACGAGCAGTACTTC	CASREDRSPYEQYF
TRBJ1-1	.	TRBV10-2	15	.	TGCGCCAGCAGTGAGGGGCAGGGAGGGTACACTGAAGCTTTCTTT	CASSEGQGGYTEAFF
TRBJ2-7	.	TRBV11-1	13	.	TGTGCCAGCAGTCACCTGGGGGGCTACGAGCAGTACTTC	CASSHLGGYEQYF
TRBJ2-3	.	TRBV5-5	14	.	TGTGCCAGCAGCGACGGGAGTTCCACAGATACGCAGTATTTT	CASSDGSSTDTQYF
TRBJ1-1	TRBD1	TRBV20-1	14	many	TGCAGTGCGTCGACAGGGGGCCGGGTCACTGAAGCTTTCTTT	CSASTGGRVTEAFF